A selection of T cell receptor beta chains follows, all from one sample in a study of cytomegalovirus exposure and HLA in healthy donors. The data were produced by immunoSEQ multiplex PCR, yet TCRdb's version contains in-frame clones alone and is incomplete. This sample has 95,000 to 100,000 clones, with more than 70% found just once. Sequenced: PBMCs. All receptors derive from a man under 40 in good health and CMV-seronegative. CDR3s include the opening cysteine and the closing phenylalanine or tryptophan. A D gene is named only where the DNA matches it firmly. Clone size appears in some rows only: once, few, many, or a class for an expanded clone.

V	size	J	D	DNA	CDR3
TRBV6-6	NA	TRBJ2-1	TRBD1	TGTGCCAGCAGCCCGATGCGGGACAGGGCCAACAATGAGCAGTTCTTC	CASSPMRDRANNEQFF
TRBV5-6	NA	TRBJ2-7	NA	TGTGCCAGCAGCTCGAGATCCTACGAGCAGTACTTC	CASSSRSYEQYF
TRBV28	NA	TRBJ2-1	NA	TGTGCCAGCAGTTCCCCCGGACATTCCTACAATGAGCAGTTCTTC	CASSSPGHSYNEQFF
TRBV29-1	NA	TRBJ1-1	TRBD1	TGCAGCGTTGAAGTTACAGGGGCCGACACTGAAGCTTTCTTT	CSVEVTGADTEAFF
TRBV19	NA	TRBJ1-5	TRBD1	TGTGCCAGTAACCTAGACAGGGTTAGCAATCAGCCCCAGCATTTT	CASNLDRVSNQPQHF
TRBV27	NA	TRBJ2-5	TRBD2	TGTGCCAGCAGTTTTTTTAACGGCGGGGGGACGGAGACCCAGTACTTC	CASSFFNGGGTETQYF
TRBV27	NA	TRBJ2-7	TRBD2	TGTGCCAGCAGACCCGGACTAGCGGGTTCCTACGAGCAGTACTTC	CASRPGLAGSYEQYF
TRBV9	NA	TRBJ2-5	TRBD2	TGTGCCAGCGGATTAGGAGCGGGGGGGCCGGAAGAGACCCAGTACTTC	CASGLGAGGPEETQYF
TRBV7-9	few	TRBJ2-7	NA	TGTGCCAGCAGCTTAGCGGGCAGGGCTGTCTCCTACGAGCAGTACTTC	CASSLAGRAVSYEQYF
TRBV5-1	NA	TRBJ2-7	TRBD2	TGCGCCAGCAGCTTTGGCAGCGGGAGGGGTAGCGAGCAGTACTTC	CASSFGSGRGSEQYF
TRBV5-6	NA	TRBJ2-1	NA	TGTGCCAGCAGCTTGGCGACTAGCAATGAGCAGTTCTTC	CASSLATSNEQFF
TRBV6-6	NA	TRBJ2-5	TRBD1	TGTGCCAGCAGAACTTTCCGGGACAGGGACCAAGAGACCCAGTACTTC	CASRTFRDRDQETQYF
TRBV13	once	TRBJ2-1	TRBD2	TGTGCCAGCAGCATCAGACTAGCGGTGACGCTAAATAATGAGCAGTTCTTC	CASSIRLAVTLNNEQFF
TRBV5-1	NA	TRBJ2-5	TRBD2	TGCGCCAGCAGCCCCGGGGTAGCGGGGCTTGAGACCCAGTACTTC	CASSPGVAGLETQYF
TRBV28	NA	TRBJ1-4	NA	TGTGCCAGCAGGGAGGTGGCTGAAAAACTGTTTTTT	CASREVAEKLFF
TRBV5-1	NA	TRBJ2-3	NA	TGCGCCAGCACATGGCGGGCCCTGGGCACAGATACGCAGTATTTT	CASTWRALGTDTQYF
TRBV19	NA	TRBJ2-1	TRBD2	TGTGCCAGTAGTATAGGTAGCGGGGGGAACAATGAGCAGTTCTTC	CASSIGSGGNNEQFF
TRBV5-1	NA	TRBJ2-7	TRBD2	TGCGCCAGCAGCCCGCCGGGGCCTAGCGGCTACGAGCAGTACTTC	CASSPPGPSGYEQYF
TRBV7-9	NA	TRBJ2-5	TRBD1	TGTGCCAGCAGCGGACAGGTGCATCAAGAGACCCAGTACTTC	CASSGQVHQETQYF
TRBV5-1	NA	TRBJ2-1	NA	TGCGCCAGCGGGAGGGGGGGGAACAATGAGCAGTTCTTC	CASGRGGNNEQFF
TRBV28	few	TRBJ2-5	NA	TGTGCCAGCAGTTTTCAGGGGGGCCAAGAGACCCAGTACTTC	CASSFQGGQETQYF
TRBV27	NA	TRBJ2-2	TRBD1	TGTGCCAGCAGTTTAAAACCCCCGGGACAGCTTAACACCGGGGAGCTGTTTTTT	CASSLKPPGQLNTGELFF
TRBV6-5	NA	TRBJ1-3	NA	TGTGCCAGCAGCCGGGGAGTCTCTGGAAACACCATATATTTT	CASSRGVSGNTIYF
TRBV6-4	NA	TRBJ1-1	NA	TGTGCCAGCAGTGACTCGGCGGAAACCAACACTGAAGCTTTCTTT	CASSDSAETNTEAFF
TRBV7-2	NA	TRBJ1-1	NA	TGTGCCAGCAGCAGGGGGGGAGGCCACACTGAAGCTTTCTTT	CASSRGGGHTEAFF
TRBV27	NA	TRBJ2-2	NA	TGTGCCAGCACCTTAGCGTCACTTAACGGGGAGCTGTTTTTT	CASTLASLNGELFF
TRBV7-2	NA	TRBJ2-7	TRBD2	TGTGCCAGCAGCCCCTATGGCGGGGGACCCTACGAGCAGTACTTC	CASSPYGGGPYEQYF
TRBV6-5	NA	TRBJ2-1	TRBD2	TGTGCCACCCAACTAGCGGGAGGGCCCAATGAGCAGTTCTTC	CATQLAGGPNEQFF
TRBV5-1	NA	TRBJ1-5	NA	TGCGCCAGCAGCCTGGACAGCAGTCAGCCCCAGCATTTT	CASSLDSSQPQHF
TRBV30	once	TRBJ1-1	TRBD1	TGTGCCTGGAGTGTACTGGGGACAGCGAACACTGAAGCTTTCTTT	CAWSVLGTANTEAFF
TRBV7-8	NA	TRBJ2-5	NA	TGTGCCAGCAGCTTCACAGGGCAAGAGACCCAGTACTTC	CASSFTGQETQYF
TRBV9	NA	TRBJ1-5	NA	TGTGCCAGCAGCCTCTTCGGGGAAGGGCCCCAGCATTTT	CASSLFGEGPQHF
TRBV5-5	few	TRBJ1-5	TRBD1	TGTGCCAGCAGCTTGGAACAGGGGGCGCGCAATCAGCCCCAGCATTTT	CASSLEQGARNQPQHF
TRBV14	NA	TRBJ2-1	TRBD2	TGTGCCAGCAGCCAACCCTATGGAGCGGGAGGGGACAATGAGCAGTTCTTC	CASSQPYGAGGDNEQFF
TRBV4-1	NA	TRBJ2-3	TRBD2	TGCGCCAGCAGCCAAGCCCTAGCGGGGAGGGGCACAGATACGCAGTATTTT	CASSQALAGRGTDTQYF
TRBV5-1	NA	TRBJ2-1	NA	TGCGCCAGCAGCCTGTCCCCGGAGGCAGAGCAGTTCTTC	CASSLSPEAEQFF
TRBV6-6	NA	TRBJ1-2	NA	TGTGCCAGCAGAGCCGGACAGAAAACTAACTATGGCTACACCTTC	CASRAGQKTNYGYTF
TRBV10-3	NA	TRBJ2-2	TRBD1	TGTGCCATCAGTCCACAGGGGGATCACGGGGAGCTGTTTTTT	CAISPQGDHGELFF
TRBV6-1	few	TRBJ2-3	TRBD1	TGTGCCAGCATGGGGGACAGGGGGAGCACAGATACGCAGTATTTT	CASMGDRGSTDTQYF
TRBV13	NA	TRBJ2-3	TRBD2	TGTGCCAGCAGCTCCATCTTGGCGGGAGGGGGCACAGATACGCAGTATTTT	CASSSILAGGGTDTQYF
TRBV29-1	NA	TRBJ2-7	TRBD2	TGCAGCGTTGAAGCTGGTCTAGCGGGAGTGTCCTACGAGCAGTACTTC	CSVEAGLAGVSYEQYF
TRBV27	NA	TRBJ1-5	NA	TGTGCCAGCAGTTTGGCCGACACAGGGCCCCAGCATTTT	CASSLADTGPQHF
TRBV19	NA	TRBJ2-6	NA	TGTGCCAGTAGTGCAGGTCTGGCTGACTCTGGGGCCAACGTCCTGACTTTC	CASSAGLADSGANVLTF
TRBV11-2	NA	TRBJ2-3	NA	TGTGCCAGCAGCTTGTCCACTAGGACTAGCACAGATACGCAGTATTTT	CASSLSTRTSTDTQYF
TRBV5-1	NA	TRBJ2-5	TRBD2	TGCGCCAGCAGCCCGGGACTAGCTGAAGAGACCCAGTACTTC	CASSPGLAEETQYF
TRBV6-4	NA	TRBJ1-2	NA	TGTGCCAGCAGTGAGGAGGGAACTTCCTATGGCTACACCTTC	CASSEEGTSYGYTF
TRBV9	NA	TRBJ2-6	NA	TGTGCCAGCAGCGTAGAGCATAAACTCTCTGGGGCCAACGTCCTGACTTTC	CASSVEHKLSGANVLTF
TRBV30	NA	TRBJ2-3	NA	TGTGCCTGGTCAAGCCCCGTAACCTCTAGCACAGATACGCAGTATTTT	CAWSSPVTSSTDTQYF
TRBV29-1	once	TRBJ2-7	TRBD2	TGCAGCGTTGCCCAGCGGGAGGCCTACGAGCAGTACTTC	CSVAQREAYEQYF
TRBV5-1	NA	TRBJ2-1	TRBD2	TGCGCCAGCAGTCCATCGGGGACTAGCGGGATCCTTGAGCAGTTCTTC	CASSPSGTSGILEQFF
TRBV18	NA	TRBJ1-2	TRBD1	TGTGCCAGCTCACCCGGGACAGAGGCTTCCTATGGCTACACCTTC	CASSPGTEASYGYTF
TRBV9	once	TRBJ1-5	NA	TGTGCCAGCAGCGTAGGGACAGATCCCAGTCCGCCCCAGCATTTT	CASSVGTDPSPPQHF
TRBV5-1	NA	TRBJ2-6	NA	TGCGCCAGCAGCTTGGATCTGTTCCTCTCTGGGGCCAACGTCCTGACTTTC	CASSLDLFLSGANVLTF
TRBV30	NA	TRBJ2-2	NA	TGTGCCTGGAGCATAGAAGGGGAGCTGTTTTTT	CAWSIEGELFF
TRBV5-6	NA	TRBJ1-2	NA	TGTGCCAGCAGCTTGGTTTGGGCAGGCTATGGCTACACCTTC	CASSLVWAGYGYTF
TRBV5-1	NA	TRBJ2-7	TRBD2	TGCGCCAGCAGCTTCCTCGGGAGGGGATTATCCTACGAGCAGTACTTC	CASSFLGRGLSYEQYF
TRBV7-7	NA	TRBJ2-2	NA	TGTGCCAGCAGCCCCGACACCGGGGAGCTGTTTTTT	CASSPDTGELFF
TRBV9	NA	TRBJ2-1	NA	TGTGCCAGCAGCGTAGGTGGGGGAAGCGGGTACAATGAGCAGTTCTTC	CASSVGGGSGYNEQFF
TRBV30	NA	TRBJ2-7	TRBD2	TGTGCCTGGAGTGATAAAGGCGGGAGCTCGATTCCCTACGAGCAGTACTTC	CAWSDKGGSSIPYEQYF